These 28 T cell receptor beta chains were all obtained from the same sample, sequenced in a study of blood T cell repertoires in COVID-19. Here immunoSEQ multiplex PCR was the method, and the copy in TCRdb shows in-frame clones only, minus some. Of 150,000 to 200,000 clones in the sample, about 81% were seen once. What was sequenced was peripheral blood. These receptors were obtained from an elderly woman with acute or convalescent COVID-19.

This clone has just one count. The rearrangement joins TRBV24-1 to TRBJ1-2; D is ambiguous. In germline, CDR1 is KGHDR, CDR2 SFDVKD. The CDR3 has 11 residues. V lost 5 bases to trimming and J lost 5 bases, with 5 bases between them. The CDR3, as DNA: TGTGCCACCAGTGCCGGGTATGGCTACACCTTC. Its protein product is CATSAGYGYTF.

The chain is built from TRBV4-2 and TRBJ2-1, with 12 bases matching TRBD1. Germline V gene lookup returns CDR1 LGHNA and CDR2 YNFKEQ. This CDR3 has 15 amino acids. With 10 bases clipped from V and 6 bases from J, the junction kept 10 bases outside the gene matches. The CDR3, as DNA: TGTGCCACTCTCGGGGGACAGGGGGCGCGCAATGAGCAGTTCTTC. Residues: CATLGGQGARNEQFF.

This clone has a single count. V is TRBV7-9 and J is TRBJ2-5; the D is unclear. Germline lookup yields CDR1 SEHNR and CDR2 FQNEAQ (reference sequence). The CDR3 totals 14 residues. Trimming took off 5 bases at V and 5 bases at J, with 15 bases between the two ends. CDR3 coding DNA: TGTGCCAGCAGCACTCCGGGTTTAGAGGAGACCCAGTACTTC. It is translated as CASSTPGLEETQYF.

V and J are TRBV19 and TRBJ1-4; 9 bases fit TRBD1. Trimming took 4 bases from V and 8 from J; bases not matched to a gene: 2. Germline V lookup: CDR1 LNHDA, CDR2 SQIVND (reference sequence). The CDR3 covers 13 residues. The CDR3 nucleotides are TGTGCCAGTAGTACGGACAGGGGCGAAAAACTGTTTTTT. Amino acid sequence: CASSTDRGEKLFF.

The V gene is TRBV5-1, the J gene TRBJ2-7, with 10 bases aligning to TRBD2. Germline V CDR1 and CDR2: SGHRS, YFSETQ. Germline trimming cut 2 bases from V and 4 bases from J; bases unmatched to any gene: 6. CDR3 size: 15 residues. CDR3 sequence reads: CASSFSAGGNYEQYF. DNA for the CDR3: TGCGCCAGCAGCTTTTCAGCGGGGGGGAATTACGAGCAGTACTTC.

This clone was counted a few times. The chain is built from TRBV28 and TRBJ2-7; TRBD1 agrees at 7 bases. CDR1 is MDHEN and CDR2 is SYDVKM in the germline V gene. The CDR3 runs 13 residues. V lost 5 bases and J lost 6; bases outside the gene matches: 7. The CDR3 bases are TGTGCCAGCAGTGTTACAGGGGTCCCCGAGCAGTACTTC. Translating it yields CASSVTGVPEQYF.

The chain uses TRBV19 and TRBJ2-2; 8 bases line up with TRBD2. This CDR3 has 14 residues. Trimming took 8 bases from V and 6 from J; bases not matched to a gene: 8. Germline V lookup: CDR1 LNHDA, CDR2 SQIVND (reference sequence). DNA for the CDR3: TGTGCCAGTTATCGGAGCGGGAGCGCCGGGGAGCTGTTTTTT. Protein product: CASYRSGSAGELFF.

The CDR3 protein is CASSEDPPAGSPLHF. DNA of the CDR3: TGTGCCAGCAGTGAAGATCCCCCTGCAGGGTCACCCCTCCACTTT. V gene TRBV6-1 combines with J gene TRBJ1-6; TRBD1 might be the D (5 bases). Deletions cut 1 base from V and 10 bases from J, with 14 bases between. CDR3 length equals 15 residues. Germline-derived CDR1 and CDR2 are MNHNS and SASEGT.

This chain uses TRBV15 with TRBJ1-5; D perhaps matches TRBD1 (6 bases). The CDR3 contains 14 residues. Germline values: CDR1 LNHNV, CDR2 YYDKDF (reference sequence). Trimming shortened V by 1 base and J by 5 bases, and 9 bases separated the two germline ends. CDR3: CATSRVGAHQPQHF. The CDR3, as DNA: TGTGCCACCAGCAGAGTGGGGGCCCATCAGCCCCAGCATTTT.

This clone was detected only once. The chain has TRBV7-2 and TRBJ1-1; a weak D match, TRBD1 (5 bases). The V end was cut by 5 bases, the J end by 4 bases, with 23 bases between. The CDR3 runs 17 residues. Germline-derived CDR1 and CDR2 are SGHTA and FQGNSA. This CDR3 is CASSRFVIRVGGTEAFF. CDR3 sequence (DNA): TGTGCCAGCAGCCGTTTCGTGATCAGGGTCGGGGGCACTGAAGCTTTCTTT.

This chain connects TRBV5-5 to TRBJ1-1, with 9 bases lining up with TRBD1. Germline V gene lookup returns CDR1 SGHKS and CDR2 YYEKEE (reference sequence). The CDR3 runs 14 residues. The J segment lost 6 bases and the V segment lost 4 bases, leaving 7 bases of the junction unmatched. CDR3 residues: CASSRSDRGSEAFF. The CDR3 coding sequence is TGTGCCAGCAGCCGGTCGGACAGGGGCTCTGAAGCTTTCTTT. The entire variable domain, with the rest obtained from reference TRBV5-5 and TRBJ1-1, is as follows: DAGVTQSPTHLIKTRGQQVTLRCSPISGHKSVSWYQQVLGQGPQFIFQYYEKEERGRGNFPDRFSARQFPNYSSELNVNALLLGDSALYLCASSRSDRGSEAFFGQGTRLTVV.

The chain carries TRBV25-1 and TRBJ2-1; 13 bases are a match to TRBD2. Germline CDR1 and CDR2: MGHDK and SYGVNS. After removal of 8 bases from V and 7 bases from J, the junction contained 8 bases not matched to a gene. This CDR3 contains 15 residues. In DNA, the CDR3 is TGTGCCAGCGGGAAACTAGCGGGAGGGGATAATGAGCAGTTCTTC. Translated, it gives CASGKLAGGDNEQFF.

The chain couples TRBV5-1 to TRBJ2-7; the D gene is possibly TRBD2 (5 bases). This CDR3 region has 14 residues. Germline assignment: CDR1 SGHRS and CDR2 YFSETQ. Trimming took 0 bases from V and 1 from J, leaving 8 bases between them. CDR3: CASSLERGSYEQYF. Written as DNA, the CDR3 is TGCGCCAGCAGCTTGGAACGGGGATCCTACGAGCAGTACTTC.

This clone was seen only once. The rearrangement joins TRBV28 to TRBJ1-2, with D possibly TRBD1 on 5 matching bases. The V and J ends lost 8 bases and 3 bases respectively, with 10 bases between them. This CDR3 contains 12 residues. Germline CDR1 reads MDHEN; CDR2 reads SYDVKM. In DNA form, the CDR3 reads TGTGCCAGCGGGGGAGGCGACTATGGCTACACCTTC. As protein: CASGGGDYGYTF.

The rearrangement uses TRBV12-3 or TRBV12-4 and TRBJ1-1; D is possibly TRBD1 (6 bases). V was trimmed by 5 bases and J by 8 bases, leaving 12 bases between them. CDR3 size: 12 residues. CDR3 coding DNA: TGTGCCAGCAGTCTTGATACAGGGGAAGCTTTCTTT. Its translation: CASSLDTGEAFF.

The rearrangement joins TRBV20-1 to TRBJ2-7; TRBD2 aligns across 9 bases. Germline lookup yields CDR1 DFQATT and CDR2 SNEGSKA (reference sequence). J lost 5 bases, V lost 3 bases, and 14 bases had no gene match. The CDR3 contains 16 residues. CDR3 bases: TGCAGTGCTAGTGAGTGGCGGGGGGGCAAAAGCCACGAGCAGTACTTC. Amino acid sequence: CSASEWRGGKSHEQYF.

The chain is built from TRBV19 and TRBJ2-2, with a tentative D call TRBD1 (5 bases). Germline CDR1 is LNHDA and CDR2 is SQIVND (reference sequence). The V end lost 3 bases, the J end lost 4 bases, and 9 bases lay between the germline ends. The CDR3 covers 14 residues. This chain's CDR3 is CASSIDRVTGELFF. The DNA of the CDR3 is TGTGCCAGTAGTATTGACAGAGTCACCGGGGAGCTGTTTTTT.

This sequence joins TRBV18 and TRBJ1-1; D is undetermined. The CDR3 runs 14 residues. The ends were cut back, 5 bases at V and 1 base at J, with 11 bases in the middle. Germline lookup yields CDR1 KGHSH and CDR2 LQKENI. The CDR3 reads CASSAPNGNTEAFF. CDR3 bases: TGTGCCAGCTCAGCTCCGAACGGGAACACTGAAGCTTTCTTT.

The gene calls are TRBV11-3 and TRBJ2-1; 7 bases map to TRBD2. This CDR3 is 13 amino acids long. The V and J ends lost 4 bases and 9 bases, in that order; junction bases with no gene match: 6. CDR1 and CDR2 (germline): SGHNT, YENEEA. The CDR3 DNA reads TGTGCCAGCAGCTCTGCCAGGGAGGGTGAGCAGTTCTTC. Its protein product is CASSSAREGEQFF.

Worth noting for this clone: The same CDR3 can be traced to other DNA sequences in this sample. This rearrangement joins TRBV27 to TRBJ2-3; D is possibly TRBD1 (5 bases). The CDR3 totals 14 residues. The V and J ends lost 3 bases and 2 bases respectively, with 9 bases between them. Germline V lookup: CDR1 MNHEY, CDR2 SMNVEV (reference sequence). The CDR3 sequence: CASSLGLPTDTQYF. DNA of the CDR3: TGTGCCAGCAGTTTGGGGCTACCCACAGATACGCAGTATTTT.

CDR3 bases: TGTGCCAGCACGGGAGACGGAGGGAGGAATGAGCAGTTCTTC. This codes for CASTGDGGRNEQFF. The chain is built from TRBV7-2 and TRBJ2-1; weak D call: TRBD2 (6 bases). Germline CDR1 is SGHTA and CDR2 is FQGNSA. V was trimmed by 7 bases and J by 7 bases, leaving 17 bases between them. The CDR3 is 14 residues long. Complete variable domain (other parts from reference TRBV7-2 and TRBJ2-1): GAGVSQSPSNKVTEKGKDVELRCDPISGHTALYWYRQSLGQGLEFLIYFQGNSAPDKSGLPSDRFSAERTGGSVSTLTIQRTQQEDSAVYLCASTGDGGRNEQFFGPGTRLTVL.

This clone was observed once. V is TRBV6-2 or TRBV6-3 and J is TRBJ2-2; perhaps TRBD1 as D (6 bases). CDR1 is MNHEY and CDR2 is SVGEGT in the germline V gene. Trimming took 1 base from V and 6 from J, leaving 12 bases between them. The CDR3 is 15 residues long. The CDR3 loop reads CASSYLGAPSGELFF. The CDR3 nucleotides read TGTGCCAGCAGTTACTTGGGGGCTCCCTCCGGGGAGCTGTTTTTT.

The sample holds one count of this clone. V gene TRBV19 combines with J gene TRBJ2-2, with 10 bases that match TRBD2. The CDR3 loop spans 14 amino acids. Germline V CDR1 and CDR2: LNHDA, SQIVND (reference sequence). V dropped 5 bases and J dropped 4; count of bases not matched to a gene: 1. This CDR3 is CASSRTSGTGELFF. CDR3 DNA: TGTGCCAGTAGTCGGACTAGCGGCACCGGGGAGCTGTTTTTT. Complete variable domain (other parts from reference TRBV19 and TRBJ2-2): DGGITQSPKYLFRKEGQNVTLSCEQNLNHDAMYWYRQDPGQGLRLIYYSQIVNDFQKGDIAEGYSVSREKKESFPLTVTSAQKNPTAFYLCASSRTSGTGELFFGEGSRLTVL.

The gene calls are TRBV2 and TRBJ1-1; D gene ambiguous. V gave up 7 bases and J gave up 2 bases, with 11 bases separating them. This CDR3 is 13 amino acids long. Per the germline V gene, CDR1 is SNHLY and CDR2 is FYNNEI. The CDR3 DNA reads TGTGCCAGCATCCAGGATAGAAACACTGAAGCTTTCTTT. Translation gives CASIQDRNTEAFF.

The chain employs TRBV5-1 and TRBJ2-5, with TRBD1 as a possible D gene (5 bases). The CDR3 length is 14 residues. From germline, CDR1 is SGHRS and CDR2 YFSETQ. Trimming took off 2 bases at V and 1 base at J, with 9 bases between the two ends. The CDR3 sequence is CASSFTDSQETQYF. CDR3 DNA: TGCGCCAGCAGCTTTACCGACAGCCAAGAGACCCAGTACTTC.

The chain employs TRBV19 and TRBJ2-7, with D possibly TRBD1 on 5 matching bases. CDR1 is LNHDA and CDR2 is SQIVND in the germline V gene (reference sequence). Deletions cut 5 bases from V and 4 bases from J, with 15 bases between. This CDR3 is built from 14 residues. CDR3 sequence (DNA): TGTGCCAGTAGTGTATATTGGGGCTCTTACGAGCAGTACTTC. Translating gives CASSVYWGSYEQYF.

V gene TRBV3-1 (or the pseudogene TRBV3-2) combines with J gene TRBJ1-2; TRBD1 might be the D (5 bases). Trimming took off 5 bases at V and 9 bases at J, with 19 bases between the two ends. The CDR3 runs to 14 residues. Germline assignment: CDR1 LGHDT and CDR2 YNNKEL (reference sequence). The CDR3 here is CASSNQGFKDRYTF. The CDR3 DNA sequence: TGTGCCAGCAGCAACCAGGGTTTCAAGGACCGCTACACCTTC.

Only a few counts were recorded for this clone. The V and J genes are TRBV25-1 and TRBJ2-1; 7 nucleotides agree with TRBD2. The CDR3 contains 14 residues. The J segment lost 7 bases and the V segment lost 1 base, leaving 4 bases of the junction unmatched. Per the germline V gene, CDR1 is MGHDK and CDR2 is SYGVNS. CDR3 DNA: TGTGCCAGCAGTGAATGGGGGGGAGGGAATGAGCAGTTCTTC. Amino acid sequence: CASSEWGGGNEQFF.